This TCR beta chain was captured by sequencing in a study of OX40 agonist ivuxolimab in advanced cancers. About the research overall: Ivuxolimab, which is an agonistic anti-OX40 (CD134) antibody, was administered to the patients. Findings and limits, study-wide: By week 6 at 0.1 to 3.0 mg/kg, blood CD4+ and CD8+ T cells had expanded clonally.

As to this clone: Its antigen remains unidentified.

Germline V gene lookup returns CDR1 SGHAT and CDR2 FQNNGV. V gave up 4 bases and J gave up 4 bases, with 13 bases separating them. The CDR3 is made up of 14 amino acids. Method: immunoSEQ multiplex PCR; TCRdb's copy keeps in-frame clones and lacks some. The profile covers approximately 70,000 clones, with 70% to 90% appearing a single time and roughly 0.59% taken by the ten largest. The chain recombines TRBV11-2 with TRBJ2-5, with D possibly being TRBD2 (6 bases). The receptor was derived from an adult with an advanced solid tumor such as melanoma, head and neck, liver or kidney cancer. The sequencing used CD4+ or CD8+ T cells sorted from blood, collected in a trial of the OX40 agonist ivuxolimab. The CDR3 loop reads CASSSQAGGETQYF. As DNA, the CDR3 is TGTGCCAGCAGCTCCCAAGCGGGCGGAGAGACCCAGTACTTC.